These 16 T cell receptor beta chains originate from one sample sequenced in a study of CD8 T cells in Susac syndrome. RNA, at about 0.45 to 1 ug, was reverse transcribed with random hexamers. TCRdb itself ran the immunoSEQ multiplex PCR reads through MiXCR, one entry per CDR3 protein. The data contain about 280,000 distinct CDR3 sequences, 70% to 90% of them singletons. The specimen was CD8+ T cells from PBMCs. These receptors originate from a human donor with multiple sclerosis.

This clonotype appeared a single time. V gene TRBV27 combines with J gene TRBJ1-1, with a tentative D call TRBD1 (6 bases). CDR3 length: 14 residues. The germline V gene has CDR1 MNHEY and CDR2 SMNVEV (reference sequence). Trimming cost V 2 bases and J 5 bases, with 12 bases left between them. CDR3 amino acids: CASSLLADRTEAFF. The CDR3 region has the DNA TGTGCCAGCAGTTTACTAGCCGACAGGACTGAAGCTTTCTTT.

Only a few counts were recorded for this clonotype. CDR3 in amino acids: CASSLAGQNTEAFF. The CDR3 coding sequence is TGTGCCAGCAGCTTAGCGGGACAGAACACTGAAGCTTTCTTT. The chain is built from TRBV7-6 and TRBJ1-1; D may be TRBD1 (6 bases). Germline assignment: CDR1 SGHVS and CDR2 FNYEAQ. CDR3 length equals 14 residues. The germline V and J ends were trimmed by 0 bases and 1 base, with 6 bases remaining between them.

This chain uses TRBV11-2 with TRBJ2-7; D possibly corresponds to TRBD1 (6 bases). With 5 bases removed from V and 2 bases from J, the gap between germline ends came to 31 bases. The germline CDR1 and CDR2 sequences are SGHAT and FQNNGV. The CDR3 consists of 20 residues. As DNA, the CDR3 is TGTGCCAGCAGCAAACAAAAAGGGGGTGGCGGACAAACCTATCCCTACGAGCAGTACTTC. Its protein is CASSKQKGGGGQTYPYEQYF.

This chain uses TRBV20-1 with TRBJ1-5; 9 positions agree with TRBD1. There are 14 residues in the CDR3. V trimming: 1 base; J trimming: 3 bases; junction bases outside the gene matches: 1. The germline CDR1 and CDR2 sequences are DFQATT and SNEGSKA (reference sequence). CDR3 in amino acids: CSARGDRDNQPQHF. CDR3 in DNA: TGCAGTGCTAGAGGGGACAGGGACAATCAGCCCCAGCATTTT.

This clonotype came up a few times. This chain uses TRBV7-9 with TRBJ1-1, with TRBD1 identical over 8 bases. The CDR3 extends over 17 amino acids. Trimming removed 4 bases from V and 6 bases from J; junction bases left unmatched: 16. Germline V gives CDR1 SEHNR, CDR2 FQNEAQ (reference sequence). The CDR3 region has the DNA TGTGCCAGCAGCTCTGTGGCAGGGGGCTCAGTTGGCGCTGAAGCTTTCTTT. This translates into CASSSVAGGSVGAEAFF.

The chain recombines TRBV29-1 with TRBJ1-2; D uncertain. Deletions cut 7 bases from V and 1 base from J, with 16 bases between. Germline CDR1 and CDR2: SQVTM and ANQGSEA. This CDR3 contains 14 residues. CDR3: CSATARGDNYGYTF. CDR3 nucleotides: TGCAGCGCCACCGCACGGGGTGATAACTATGGCTACACCTTC.

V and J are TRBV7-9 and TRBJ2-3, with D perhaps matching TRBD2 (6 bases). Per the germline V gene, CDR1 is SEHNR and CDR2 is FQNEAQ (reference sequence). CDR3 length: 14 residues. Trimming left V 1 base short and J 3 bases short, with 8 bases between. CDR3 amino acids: CASSLVAGTDTQYF. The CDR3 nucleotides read TGTGCCAGCAGCTTAGTGGCGGGAACAGATACGCAGTATTTT.

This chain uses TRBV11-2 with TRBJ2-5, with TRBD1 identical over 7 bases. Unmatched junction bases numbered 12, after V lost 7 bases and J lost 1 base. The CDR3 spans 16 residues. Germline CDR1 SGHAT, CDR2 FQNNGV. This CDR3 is CASNRIWDRSQETQYF. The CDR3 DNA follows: TGTGCCAGCAACCGAATCTGGGACAGATCCCAAGAGACCCAGTACTTC.

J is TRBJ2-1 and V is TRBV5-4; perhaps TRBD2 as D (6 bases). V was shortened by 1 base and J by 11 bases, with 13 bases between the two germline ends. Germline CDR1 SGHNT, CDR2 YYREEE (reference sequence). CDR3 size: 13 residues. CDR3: CASSLSSDHQQFF. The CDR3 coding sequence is TGTGCCAGCAGCTTGTCTAGCGATCATCAGCAGTTCTTC.

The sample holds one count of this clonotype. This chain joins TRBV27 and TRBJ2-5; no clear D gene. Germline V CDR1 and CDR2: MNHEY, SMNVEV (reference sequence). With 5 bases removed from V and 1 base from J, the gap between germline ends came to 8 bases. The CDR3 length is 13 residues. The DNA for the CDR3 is TGTGCCAGCAGTCCAGACTCCCAAGAGACCCAGTACTTC. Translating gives CASSPDSQETQYF.

The CDR3, as DNA: TGTGCCAGCAGCTACAGAGCCGGAAACACCATATATTTT. Its protein is CASSYRAGNTIYF. The V call is TRBV5-5, the J call TRBJ1-3, with D hard to call. The V gene lost 3 bases and the J gene lost 4 bases, with 8 bases spanning the gap. The CDR3 contains 13 residues. CDR1 is SGHKS and CDR2 is YYEKEE in the germline V gene (reference sequence).

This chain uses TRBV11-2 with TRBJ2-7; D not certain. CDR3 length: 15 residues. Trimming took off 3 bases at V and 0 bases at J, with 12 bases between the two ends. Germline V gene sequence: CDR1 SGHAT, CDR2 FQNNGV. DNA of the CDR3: TGTGCCAGCAGCTTTCGGCAGACGACCTCCTACGAGCAGTACTTC. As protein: CASSFRQTTSYEQYF.

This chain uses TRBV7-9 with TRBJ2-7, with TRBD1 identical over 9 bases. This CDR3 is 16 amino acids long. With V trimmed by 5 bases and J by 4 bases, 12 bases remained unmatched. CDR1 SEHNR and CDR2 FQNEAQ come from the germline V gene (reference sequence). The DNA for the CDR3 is TGTGCCAGCAGCCCTCCTCTGGGACAGGGAGGATACGAGCAGTACTTC. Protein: CASSPPLGQGGYEQYF. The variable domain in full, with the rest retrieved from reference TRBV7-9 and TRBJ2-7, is DTGVSQNPRHKITKRGQNVTFRCDPISEHNRLYWYRQTLGQGPEFLTYFQNEAQLEKSRLLSDRFSAERPKGSFSTLEIQRTEQGDSAMYLCASSPPLGQGGYEQYFGPGTRLTVT.

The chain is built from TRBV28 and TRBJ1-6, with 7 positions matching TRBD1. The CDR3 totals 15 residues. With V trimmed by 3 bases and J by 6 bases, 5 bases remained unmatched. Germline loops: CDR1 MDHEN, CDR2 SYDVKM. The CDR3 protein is CASSFPRGANSPLHF. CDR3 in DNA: TGTGCCAGCAGTTTTCCCAGGGGGGCTAATTCACCCCTCCACTTT.

The CDR3 bases are TGTGCCACCAGCAGCCTGGCCCTTCTGGCGGGAGGGTACAATGAGCAGTTCTTC. Encoded protein: CATSSLALLAGGYNEQFF. The chain has TRBV15 and TRBJ2-1; 9 nucleotides match TRBD2. Germline V gene sequence: CDR1 LNHNV, CDR2 YYDKDF (reference sequence). CDR3 size: 18 residues. The trim removed 3 bases at V and 4 bases at J, leaving 13 bases unmatched.

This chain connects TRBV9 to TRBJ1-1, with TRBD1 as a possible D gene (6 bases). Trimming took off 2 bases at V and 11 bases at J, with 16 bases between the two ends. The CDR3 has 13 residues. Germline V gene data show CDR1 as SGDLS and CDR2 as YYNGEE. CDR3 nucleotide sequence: TGTGCCAGCAGCGTCCCGAACAGGGTCGAGGCTTTCTTT. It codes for CASSVPNRVEAFF.